This T cell receptor beta chain was identified in a study of identical twins. Study-level findings and limits: The models gave estimates that fell short of the out-of-frame TCR alpha sharing seen in monozygotic twins.

Germline V gene sequence: CDR1 DFQATT, CDR2 SNEGSKA (reference sequence). V was trimmed by 2 bases and J by 2 bases, leaving 12 bases between them. The CDR3 is 14 residues long. A word on this clonotype: Its antigen is not known.

Healthy Caucasian donors formed the entire cohort. Via MiXCR, TCRdb re-called the 5' RACE reads, giving one row per CDR3 protein. This sample has more than 600,000 distinct CDR3 sequences; 18% occur once, and the top ten carry around 13%. The same data also contributed to another study, on T cells expressing NK-cell markers.

The source material was PBMCs. The chain is built from TRBV20-1 and TRBJ1-2; maybe TRBD1 (6 bases). This receptor was identified in a woman younger than 35 in good health. The CDR3 loop is CSARTRGQNYGYTF. CDR3 sequence (DNA): TGCAGTGCTAGAACACGGGGGCAGAACTATGGCTACACCTTC.